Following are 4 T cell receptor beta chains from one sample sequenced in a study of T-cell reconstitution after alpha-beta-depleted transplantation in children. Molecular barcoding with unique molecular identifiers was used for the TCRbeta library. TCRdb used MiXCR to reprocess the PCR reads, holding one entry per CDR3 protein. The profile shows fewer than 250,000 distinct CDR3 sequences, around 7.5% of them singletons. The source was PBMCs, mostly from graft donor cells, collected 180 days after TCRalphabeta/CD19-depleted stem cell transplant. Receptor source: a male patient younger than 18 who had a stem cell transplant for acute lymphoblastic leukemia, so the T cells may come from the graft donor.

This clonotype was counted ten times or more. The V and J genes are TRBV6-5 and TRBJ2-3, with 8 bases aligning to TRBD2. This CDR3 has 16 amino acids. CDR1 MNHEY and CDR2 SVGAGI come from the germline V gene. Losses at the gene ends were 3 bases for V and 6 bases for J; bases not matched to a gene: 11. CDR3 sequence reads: CASSYSWTSLSDTQYF. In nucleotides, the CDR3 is TGTGCCAGCAGTTATTCTTGGACTAGCCTAAGTGATACGCAGTATTTT.

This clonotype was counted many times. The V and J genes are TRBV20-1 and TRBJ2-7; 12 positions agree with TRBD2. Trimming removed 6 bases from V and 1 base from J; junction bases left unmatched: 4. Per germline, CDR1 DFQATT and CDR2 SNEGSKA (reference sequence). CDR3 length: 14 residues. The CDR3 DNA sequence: TGCAGTGCATCGGGACTAGCGGGTTCCTACGAGCAGTACTTC. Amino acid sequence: CSASGLAGSYEQYF.

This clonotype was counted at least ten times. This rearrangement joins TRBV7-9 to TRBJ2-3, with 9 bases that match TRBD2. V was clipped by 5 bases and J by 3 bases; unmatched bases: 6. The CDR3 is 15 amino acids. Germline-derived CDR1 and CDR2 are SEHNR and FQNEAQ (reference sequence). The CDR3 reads CASSLLAGRTDTQYF. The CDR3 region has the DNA TGTGCCAGCAGCCTCCTAGCGGGGAGGACAGATACGCAGTATTTT.

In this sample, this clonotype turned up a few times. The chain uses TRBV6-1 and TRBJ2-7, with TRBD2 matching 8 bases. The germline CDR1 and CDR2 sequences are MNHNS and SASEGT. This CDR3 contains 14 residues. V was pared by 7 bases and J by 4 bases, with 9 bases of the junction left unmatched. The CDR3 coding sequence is TGTGCCAGCACGGTTTTTCCGGGAGGGTACGAGCAGTACTTC. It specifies CASTVFPGGYEQYF.